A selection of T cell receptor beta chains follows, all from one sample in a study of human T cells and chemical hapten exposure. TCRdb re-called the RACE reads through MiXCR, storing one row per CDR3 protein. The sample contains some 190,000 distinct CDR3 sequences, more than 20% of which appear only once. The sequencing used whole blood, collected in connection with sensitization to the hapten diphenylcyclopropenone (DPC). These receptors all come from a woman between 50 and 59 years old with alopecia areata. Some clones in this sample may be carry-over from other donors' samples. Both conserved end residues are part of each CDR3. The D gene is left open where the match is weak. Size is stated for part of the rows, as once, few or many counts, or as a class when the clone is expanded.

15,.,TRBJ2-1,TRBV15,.,TGTGCCACCAGCGGTGGGACCGCCCGGGTGGATGAGCAGTTCTTC,CATSGGTARVDEQFF
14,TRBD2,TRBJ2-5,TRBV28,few,TGTGCCAGCAGTTTACTAGCGGGAGGAGAGACCCAGTACTTC,CASSLLAGGETQYF
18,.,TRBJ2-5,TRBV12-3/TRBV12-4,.,TGTGCCAGCAGTTTAAGGGTTTGGGGGGCCGGAGGGCAAGAGACCCAGTACTTC,CASSLRVWGAGGQETQYF
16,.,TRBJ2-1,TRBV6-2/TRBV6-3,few,TGTGCCAGCAGTTACTCGACGGGGACAACTACAGGGGAGGAGTTCTTC,CASSYSTGTTTGEEFF
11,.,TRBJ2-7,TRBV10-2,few,TGCGCCAGCAGTGAGAGCTACGAGCAGTACTTC,CASSESYEQYF
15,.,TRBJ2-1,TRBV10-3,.,TGTGCCATCAGTGACGGCTCACACGACCGAAATGAGCAGTTCTTC,CAISDGSHDRNEQFF
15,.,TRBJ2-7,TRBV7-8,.,TGTGCCAGCAGCAGTGGGACGAGAGTGAGGTGGGAGCAGTACTTC,CASSSGTRVRWEQYF
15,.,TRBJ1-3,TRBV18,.,TGTGCCAGCTCACCAAGAGAAATCACCGGAAACACCATATATTTT,CASSPREITGNTIYF
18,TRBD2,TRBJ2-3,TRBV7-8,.,TGTGCCAGCAGCAAGGGACTAGCGGGAGATGTGGGCACAGATACGCAGTATTTT,CASSKGLAGDVGTDTQYF
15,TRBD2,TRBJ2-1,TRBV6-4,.,TGTGCCAGCAGTGTCGGTAGCGGGGGTCGGGATGAGCAGTTCTTC,CASSVGSGGRDEQFF
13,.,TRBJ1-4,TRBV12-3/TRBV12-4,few,TGTGCCAGCAGTTTCACGGGGTTTGAAAAACTGTTTTTT,CASSFTGFEKLFF
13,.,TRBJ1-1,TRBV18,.,TGTGCCAGCTCATACCTATTGAACACTGAAGCTTTCTTT,CASSYLLNTEAFF
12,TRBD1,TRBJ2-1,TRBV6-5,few,TGTGCCAGCAGACTTAGAGGGGGCCCGCAGTTCTTC,CASRLRGGPQFF
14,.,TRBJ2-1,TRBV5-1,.,TGCGCCAGCAGCTTGCAGCCCGGATACAATGAGCAGTTCTTC,CASSLQPGYNEQFF
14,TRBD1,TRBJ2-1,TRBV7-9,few,TGTGCCAGCAGCTTAGGGACAGGGGTTAGTGAGCAGTTCTTC,CASSLGTGVSEQFF
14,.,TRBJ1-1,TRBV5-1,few,TGCGCCAGCAGCTTGACCGAGGGGGTGACTGAAGCTTTCTTT,CASSLTEGVTEAFF
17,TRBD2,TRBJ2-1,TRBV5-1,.,TGCGCCAGCAGCTCACATGTCGGCGGGAGATTCTACAATGAGCAGTTCTTC,CASSSHVGGRFYNEQFF
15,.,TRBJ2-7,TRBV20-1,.,TGCAGTGCTAGAGATTCGAGACTCCAATCCTACGAGCAGTACTTC,CSARDSRLQSYEQYF
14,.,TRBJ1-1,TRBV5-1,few,TGCGCCAGCAGCTTAGACACCCGGAACACTGAAGCTTTCTTT,CASSLDTRNTEAFF
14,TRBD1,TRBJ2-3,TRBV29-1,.,TGCAGCGTACCGACAGGGGGCGGCTCAGATACGCAGTATTTT,CSVPTGGGSDTQYF
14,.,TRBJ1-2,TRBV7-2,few,TGTGCCAGCAGCGCGGACCGGGGGCCTTACGGCTACACCTTC,CASSADRGPYGYTF
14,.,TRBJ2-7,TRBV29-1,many,TGCAGCGTCGCTGGCCAGGGGGGGACCTACGAGCAGTACTTC,CSVAGQGGTYEQYF
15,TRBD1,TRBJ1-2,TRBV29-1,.,TGCAGCGTTAGAAATCCCGGGACAGCGGGCTATGGCTACACCTTC,CSVRNPGTAGYGYTF
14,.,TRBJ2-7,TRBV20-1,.,TGCAGTGCGATCCGCAGGGGCGACAAGCCTGAGCAGTACTTC,CSAIRRGDKPEQYF
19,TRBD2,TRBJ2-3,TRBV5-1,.,TGCGCCAGCAGCTTGGAAGCGGGAGGGCCGAGTACACACACAGATACGCAGTATTTT,CASSLEAGGPSTHTDTQYF
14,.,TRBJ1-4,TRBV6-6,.,TGTGCCAGCAGTTACGGGGGGACGGCTGAAAAACTGTTTTTT,CASSYGGTAEKLFF
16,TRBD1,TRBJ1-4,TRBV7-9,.,TGTGCCAGCAGCCTAGGCGGGACAGCAACTAATGAAAAACTGTTTTTT,CASSLGGTATNEKLFF
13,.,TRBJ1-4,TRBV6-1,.,TGTGCCAGCAGTGAAGGGCGAGGAGAAAAACTGTTTTTT,CASSEGRGEKLFF
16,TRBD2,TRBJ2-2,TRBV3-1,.,TGTGCCAGCAGCCCTATAGCGGGAGGTAGCACCGGGGAGCTGTTTTTT,CASSPIAGGSTGELFF
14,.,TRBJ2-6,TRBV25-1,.,TGTGCCAGCGGTTCAGGGGCTGGGGCCAACGTCCTGACTTTC,CASGSGAGANVLTF
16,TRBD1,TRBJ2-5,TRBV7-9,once,TGTGCCAGCAGCTTAGCGTGGGACAGGGGAGAGGAGACCCAGTACTTC,CASSLAWDRGEETQYF
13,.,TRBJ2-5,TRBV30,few,TGTGCCTGGAGGCCGCAGTACCAAGAGACCCAGTACTTC,CAWRPQYQETQYF
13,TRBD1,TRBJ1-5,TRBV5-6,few,TGTGCCAGCAGCCCGGGGACAGGGAAGCCCCAGCATTTT,CASSPGTGKPQHF
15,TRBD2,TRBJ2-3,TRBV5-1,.,TGCGCCAGCAGCCCAGGCGGGAGAGGTGCAGATACGCAGTATTTT,CASSPGGRGADTQYF
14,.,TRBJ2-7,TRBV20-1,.,TGCAGTGCCGCCCGACTAGGGAGCTCGTCCGAGCAGTACTTC,CSAARLGSSSEQYF
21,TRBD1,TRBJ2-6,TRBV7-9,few,TGTGCCAGCAGCCCTAGGGGGCTGGACCCAAGGTTGATCCCTGGGGCCAACGTCCTGACTTTC,CASSPRGLDPRLIPGANVLTF
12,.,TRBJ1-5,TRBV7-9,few,TGTGCCAGCAGGATTGGGGGGGGGCCCCAGCATTTT,CASRIGGGPQHF
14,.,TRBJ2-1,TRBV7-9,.,TGTGCCAGCAGCTTAGCAGGGGCCAACAATGAGCAGTTCTTC,CASSLAGANNEQFF
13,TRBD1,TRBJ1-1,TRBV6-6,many,TGTGCCAGCTGGGACAGACTGAACACTGAAGCTTTCTTT,CASWDRLNTEAFF
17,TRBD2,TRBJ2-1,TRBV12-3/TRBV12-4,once,TGTGCCAGCAGTTCTAGCGGGAGGGCCGCTTGGGTCAATGAGCAGTTCTTC,CASSSSGRAAWVNEQFF
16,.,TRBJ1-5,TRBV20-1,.,TGCAGTGCTAGAGATTGGAGAGTCTCTAGCAATCAGCCCCAGCATTTT,CSARDWRVSSNQPQHF
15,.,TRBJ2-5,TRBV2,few,TGTGCCAGCGTCGGCAGGGCTTTTAAGGAAGAGACCCAGTACTTC,CASVGRAFKEETQYF
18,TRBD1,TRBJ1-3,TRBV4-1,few,TGCGCCAGCAGCCAAGATCTCTATAACAGGGGGCATGGAAACACCATATATTTT,CASSQDLYNRGHGNTIYF
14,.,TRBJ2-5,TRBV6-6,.,TGTGCCAGCAGGCAGGGGTTGCGCCAAGAGACCCAGTACTTC,CASRQGLRQETQYF
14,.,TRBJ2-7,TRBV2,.,TGTGCCAGCAGTGATCGGCACAGGGCCCTCGAGCAGTACTTC,CASSDRHRALEQYF
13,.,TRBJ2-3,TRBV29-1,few,TGCAGCGTTGTCTTCCCTAGCACAGATACGCAGTATTTT,CSVVFPSTDTQYF
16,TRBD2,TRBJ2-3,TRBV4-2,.,TGTGCCAGCAGCCGACTAGCGGGAGAAGGCACAGATACGCAGTATTTT,CASSRLAGEGTDTQYF
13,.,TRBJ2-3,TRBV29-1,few,TGCAGCGTTGAGCGGGATGCCACAGATACGCAGTATTTT,CSVERDATDTQYF
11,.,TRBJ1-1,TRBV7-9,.,TGTGCCAGCAGCCCGACAGAAGGGGCTTTCTTT,CASSPTEGAFF
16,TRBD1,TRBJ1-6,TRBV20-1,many,TGCAGTGCTAGAGATAAGGGACAGGGTCTAAATTCACCCCTCCACTTT,CSARDKGQGLNSPLHF
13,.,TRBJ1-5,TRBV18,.,TGTGCCAGCTCAAAGGACGGCAATCAGCCCCAGCATTTT,CASSKDGNQPQHF
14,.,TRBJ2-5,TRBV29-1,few,TGCAGCGCCTCAGCTCGGGCCGACCAAGAGACCCAGTACTTC,CSASARADQETQYF
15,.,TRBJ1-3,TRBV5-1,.,TGCGCCAGCAGCTTGGCGGACTTCGCAGGAGACACCATATATTTT,CASSLADFAGDTIYF
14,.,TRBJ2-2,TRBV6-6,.,TGTGCCAGTTCTCGCGGGACGAACACCGGGGAGCTGTTTTTT,CASSRGTNTGELFF
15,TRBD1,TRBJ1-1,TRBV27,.,TGTGCCAGCCTATTCTACAGGGGCTCGAACACTGAAGCTTTCTTT,CASLFYRGSNTEAFF
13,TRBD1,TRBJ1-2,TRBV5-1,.,TGCGCCAGCAGCCCAGGGGGCTACGATGGCTACACCTTC,CASSPGGYDGYTF
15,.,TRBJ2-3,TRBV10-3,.,TGTGCCATCAGTGAGGCTCGGGAGCTCCCAGATACGCAGTATTTT,CAISEARELPDTQYF
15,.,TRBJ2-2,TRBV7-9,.,TGTGCCAGCAGCTACGGTCGGGAGATAGTCGGGGAGCTGTTTTTT,CASSYGREIVGELFF
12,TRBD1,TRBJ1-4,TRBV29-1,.,TGCAGCGTTGCGCAGGGGGGGGAAAAACTGTTTTTT,CSVAQGGEKLFF